The clone carrying this TCR beta chain was seen a few times. Its antigen is currently unknown. TCR beta CDR3 sequences were amplified from RNA transcripts. HTBI primers were used for first-round RT-PCR of the TCR CDR3. TCRdb re-derived calls from the multiplex PCR reads in MiXCR, one entry per CDR3 protein. The repertoire holds about 640,000 distinct CDR3 sequences, around 21% seen once, with roughly a third in the top ten. The record originates from a study of T cells in Graves' hyperthyroidism and ophthalmopathy. Looking at the study overall: Prior to any treatment, at the point of initial diagnosis, peripheral blood was collected. Points from the study as a whole: Ophthalmopathy was model-predicted a median roughly 6.2 months pre-onset. Blood samples included most of the expanded thyroid clonotypes exceeding 0.001.

Diagnosing involved the use of clinical symptoms, serum thyroxine and TRAb, thyroid ultrasound and orbital computed tomography. The CDR3 contains 16 residues. The germline V gene encodes CDR1 SQVTM and CDR2 ANQGSEA. V shed 4 bases, J shed 2 bases, and the junction held 6 bases outside the gene matches. The chain couples TRBV29-1 to TRBJ2-1; 12 bases match TRBD2. This TCR came from a man aged 30-40 years with Graves' ophthalmopathy. Sequenced: blood. CDR3 DNA sequence: TGCAGCGTTGGGCCCCTAGCGGGAGGGGCCTACAATGAGCAGTTCTTC. Amino acid sequence: CSVGPLAGGAYNEQFF.